Below, 32 T cell receptor beta chains from the same sample are listed, as sequenced in a study of T-cell memory formation after mild COVID-19. In TCRdb, the 5' RACE reads were re-called with MiXCR into one record per CDR3 protein. The data hold a few hundred thousand distinct CDR3 sequences, with approximately 15% observed a single time. The sample taken for sequencing was PBMCs or a T cell subset sorted from them (not recorded which). The receptor source for this set is a young man who had mild COVID-19 (a few samples of this study predate the infection). Cell type and time point are not known.

This chain links TRBV11-2 with TRBJ1-1; TRBD1 matches 12 bases. The CDR3 is 18 residues long. With 4 bases clipped from V and 0 bases from J, the junction kept 9 bases outside the gene matches. Per germline, CDR1 SGHAT and CDR2 FQNNGV. CDR3 nucleotides: TGTGCCAGCAGCTGGCCGGGACAGGGGGCCAGGATGAACACTGAAGCTTTCTTT. Translation gives CASSWPGQGARMNTEAFF.

This clonotype was seen a handful of times. The chain recombines TRBV30 with TRBJ1-5; no reliable D call. This CDR3 has 13 residues. V lost 4 bases and J 4 bases, leaving 11 bases between the germline ends. Germline CDR1 is GTSNPN and CDR2 is SVGIG (reference sequence). CDR3 in DNA: TGTGCCTGGACTGGCAGCCCAAATCAGCCCCAGCATTTT. This gives the protein CAWTGSPNQPQHF.

This clonotype came up a few times. The rearrangement uses TRBV2 and TRBJ2-7; TRBD1 matches at 12 bases. Germline-derived CDR1 and CDR2 are SNHLY and FYNNEI. V lost 2 bases and J lost 6; bases outside the gene matches: 11. This CDR3 spans 17 amino acids. The CDR3 sequence is CASSEFGTGGIAGEQYF. CDR3 nucleotide sequence: TGTGCCAGCAGTGAATTCGGGACAGGGGGCATCGCGGGCGAGCAGTACTTC.

The chain employs TRBV7-9 and TRBJ1-2, with D unclear. In germline, CDR1 is SEHNR, CDR2 FQNEAQ (reference sequence). The length of the CDR3 is 14 residues. Trimming cost V 5 bases and J 4 bases, with 14 bases left between them. Here the CDR3 reads CASSRQWAGYGYTF. The CDR3 nucleotides are TGTGCCAGCAGCCGCCAGTGGGCAGGCTATGGCTACACCTTC.

This clonotype showed up many times. The V call is TRBV7-2, the J call TRBJ2-2; D is ambiguous. The CDR3 runs 16 residues. In germline, CDR1 is SGHTA, CDR2 FQGNSA. The V and J ends lost 1 base and 2 bases respectively, with 11 bases between them. The chain's CDR3 is CASSLVVGLNTGELFF. The CDR3 DNA sequence: TGTGCCAGCAGCTTAGTTGTTGGTCTAAACACCGGGGAGCTGTTTTTT.

In its sample, this clonotype was seen many times. The chain carries TRBV10-3 and TRBJ2-3; D possibly uses TRBD1 or TRBD2 (5 bases each). V lost 2 bases, J lost 7 bases, and 7 bases lay in between. The CDR3 runs 12 residues. The V gene's germline CDR1 is ENHRY and CDR2 SYGVKD. The CDR3 loop is CAISEEGNTQYF. Here the CDR3 DNA reads TGTGCCATCAGTGAGGAGGGGAATACGCAGTATTTT.

This clonotype has just a few counts. The V gene is TRBV6-2 or TRBV6-3, the J gene TRBJ2-1; 9 bases fit TRBD1. CDR1 is MNHEY and CDR2 is SVGEGT in the germline V gene. The CDR3 is made up of 15 amino acids. V was pared by 8 bases and J by 5 bases, with 10 bases of the junction left unmatched. The CDR3 loop reads CASWGDRDWDNEQFF. The CDR3 DNA sequence: TGTGCCAGCTGGGGGGACAGGGATTGGGACAATGAGCAGTTCTTC.

The chain has TRBV29-1 and TRBJ2-5, with D possibly being TRBD2 (5 bases). Germline loops: CDR1 SQVTM, CDR2 ANQGSEA. Trimming shortened V by 7 bases and J by 5 bases, and 11 bases separated the two germline ends. The CDR3 spans 11 residues. The CDR3 DNA is TGCAGCGCTGCTGGGGAGGAGACCCAGTACTTC. This encodes CSAAGEETQYF.

This clonotype was counted a few times. This chain connects TRBV7-2 to TRBJ2-3; D is perhaps TRBD2 (5 bases). Germline values: CDR1 SGHTA, CDR2 FQGNSA. V was pared by 1 base and J by 5 bases, with 13 bases between. The CDR3 spans 15 residues. The CDR3 DNA follows: TGTGCCAGCAGCTTAGACGGGGTCTACGGAGATACGCAGTATTTT. This encodes CASSLDGVYGDTQYF. Based on the CDR3 plus reference TRBV7-2 and TRBJ2-3, the full variable domain is GAGVSQSPSNKVTEKGKDVELRCDPISGHTALYWYRQSLGQGLEFLIYFQGNSAPDKSGLPSDRFSAERTGGSVSTLTIQRTQQEDSAVYLCASSLDGVYGDTQYFGPGTRLTVL.

This clonotype came up a few times. V and J are TRBV4-1 and TRBJ1-5, with TRBD1 matching over 12 bases. V lost 1 base and J lost 6; bases outside the gene matches: 7. Germline V gene sequence: CDR1 MGHRA, CDR2 YSYEKL. This CDR3 comprises 17 residues. The CDR3 loop reads CASSQVAGTGGLQPQHF. The CDR3 coding sequence is TGCGCCAGCAGCCAAGTCGCCGGGACAGGGGGCCTTCAGCCCCAGCATTTT.

This clonotype was counted only a few times. The chain combines TRBV5-1 with TRBJ1-1, with D maybe TRBD1 (6 bases). CDR3 length: 15 residues. Trimming stripped 4 bases from V and 3 bases from J, with 16 bases between. Germline values: CDR1 SGHRS, CDR2 YFSETQ. The CDR3 DNA reads TGCGCCAGCAGCCTTATGGGGGGCGAGGACACTGAAGCTTTCTTT. This encodes CASSLMGGEDTEAFF.

This clonotype was seen at least ten times. The genes are TRBV29-1 and TRBJ1-5; 12 nucleotides match TRBD1. V trimming: 6 bases; J trimming: 5 bases; junction bases outside the gene matches: 5. This CDR3 spans 14 amino acids. CDR1 is SQVTM, CDR2 ANQGSEA, per germline. For the CDR3, the DNA is TGCAGCGTGGGACAGGGGGCCCGAGATCAGCCCCAGCATTTT. Translated, it gives CSVGQGARDQPQHF.

Only a few counts were recorded for this clonotype. The chain links TRBV3-1 to TRBJ2-7; TRBD1 matches 10 bases. The CDR3 is made up of 17 amino acids. Trimming at V came to 4 bases and at J to 7 bases, leaving 16 bases not matched to a gene. Looked up from germline, CDR1 is LGHDT and CDR2 is YNNKEL (reference sequence). The chain's CDR3 is CASSPGFGRQGAWEQYV. In nucleotides, the CDR3 is TGTGCCAGCAGCCCGGGATTTGGGCGACAGGGGGCATGGGAGCAGTACGTC.

This clonotype turned up a few times. The chain carries TRBV4-3 and TRBJ1-5, with a weak D call TRBD1 (5 bases). The CDR3 has 18 amino acids. Trimming took 0 bases from V and 1 from J, leaving 16 bases between them. Germline CDR1 is LGHNA and CDR2 is YSLEER. The CDR3 spells CASSQDLGGVLSNQPQHF. The CDR3 coding sequence is TGCGCCAGCAGCCAAGACCTGGGGGGGGTTTTAAGCAATCAGCCCCAGCATTTT.

V usage is TRBV12-3 or TRBV12-4 and J usage is TRBJ1-2; no definite D call. The CDR3 is made up of 16 amino acids. The V and J ends lost 5 bases and 1 base respectively, with 17 bases between them. In nucleotides, the CDR3 is TGTGCCAGCAGTACGATAAACACGTACTTTAACTATGGCTACACCTTC. Amino acids: CASSTINTYFNYGYTF.

The chain couples TRBV12-3 or TRBV12-4 to TRBJ1-2; D might be TRBD1 (6 bases). With 7 bases removed from V and 7 bases from J, the gap between germline ends came to 22 bases. The CDR3 is 15 residues long. The CDR3 bases are TGTGCCAGCATCCCGCCAGGGGAAAGTAAAGGTGGCTACACCTTC. It codes for CASIPPGESKGGYTF.

This clonotype was seen many times. The chain combines TRBV15 with TRBJ1-1; no definite D call. CDR1 and CDR2 (germline): LNHNV, YYDKDF (reference sequence). The V end lost 4 bases, the J end lost 1 base, and 7 bases lay between the germline ends. The CDR3 is 13 residues long. CDR3 sequence: CATSKSRNTEAFF. CDR3 DNA sequence: TGTGCCACCAGCAAGAGTCGGAACACTGAAGCTTTCTTT. The full variable domain, rest sourced from reference TRBV15 and TRBJ1-1, is DAMVIQNPRYQVTQFGKPVTLSCSQTLNHNVMYWYQQKSSQAPKLLFHYYDKDFNNEADTPDNFQSRRPNTSFCFLDIRSPGLGDTAMYLCATSKSRNTEAFFGQGTRLTVV.

The gene calls are TRBV4-1 and TRBJ1-2; D gene uncertain. The CDR3 runs to 15 residues. Germline V gene data show CDR1 as MGHRA and CDR2 as YSYEKL. Trimming removed 4 bases from V and 4 bases from J, with 16 bases in between. The CDR3 sequence: CASSPSIQNLYGYTF. CDR3 DNA sequence: TGCGCCAGCAGCCCTAGTATACAGAACCTCTATGGCTACACCTTC.

This clonotype showed up just a few times. The chain carries TRBV7-2 and TRBJ2-5; 8 nucleotides align to TRBD2. Trimming removed 0 bases from V and 7 bases from J; junction bases left unmatched: 7. CDR3 length: 15 amino acids. Germline CDR1 is SGHTA and CDR2 is FQGNSA. The CDR3 region has the DNA TGTGCCAGCAGCTTAGCGTCGCGGGGGGATGGGACCCAGTACTTC. It translates to CASSLASRGDGTQYF.

V and J are TRBV20-1 and TRBJ2-1, with a possible D match to TRBD2 (6 bases). This CDR3 has 15 amino acids. Trimming left V 1 base short and J 0 bases short, with 10 bases between. CDR1 is DFQATT and CDR2 is SNEGSKA in the germline V gene (reference sequence). In DNA, the CDR3 is TGCAGTGCTAGAGTACGGGGGAGCTCCTACAATGAGCAGTTCTTC. Encoded protein: CSARVRGSSYNEQFF.

This clonotype was counted a few times. The genes are TRBV12-3 or TRBV12-4 and TRBJ2-7; 7 bases line up with TRBD1. The J segment lost 0 bases and the V segment lost 5 bases, leaving 7 bases of the junction unmatched. The CDR3 covers 15 residues. CDR3 loop: CASSPTGTYSYEQYV. The CDR3 nucleotides are TGTGCCAGCAGTCCGACAGGGACCTACTCCTACGAGCAGTACGTC.

The sample holds a few counts of this clonotype. The genes are TRBV12-5 and TRBJ1-4; 7 nucleotides line up with TRBD1. This CDR3 has 14 residues. The V gene end was trimmed by 4 bases and the J gene end by 8 bases; junction bases not matched to a gene: 7. Germline lookup yields CDR1 LGHNT and CDR2 FRNRAP. CDR3 amino acids: CASGYTGTAEKLFF. CDR3 sequence (DNA): TGTGCTAGTGGTTATACCGGGACAGCCGAAAAACTGTTTTTT.

The sample holds a few counts of this clonotype. The chain recombines TRBV6-5 with TRBJ1-2; TRBD1 is a possible D gene (6 bases). Between the trimmed V and J ends, which lost 1 base and 5 bases, there was a span of 11 bases. Germline CDR1 reads MNHEY; CDR2 reads SVGAGI. The CDR3 spans 14 residues. The CDR3: CASSYYPTGYGYTF. The CDR3 DNA reads as TGTGCCAGCAGTTACTACCCCACAGGGTATGGCTACACCTTC.

The V and J genes are TRBV24-1 and TRBJ2-2; weak D call: TRBD2 (5 bases). The CDR3 sequence is 15 residues long. The germline CDR1 and CDR2 sequences are KGHDR and SFDVKD. V was cut by 5 bases and J by 3 bases, with 12 bases left in between. CDR3 sequence (DNA): TGTGCCACCAGTGGCCTCGCGGGCGACACCGGGGAGCTGTTTTTT. It is translated as CATSGLAGDTGELFF.

V gene TRBV20-1 combines with J gene TRBJ1-5; weak D call: TRBD1 (6 bases). Germline CDR1 DFQATT, CDR2 SNEGSKA (reference sequence). CDR3 length: 15 amino acids. Trimming removed 1 base from V and 5 bases from J, with 15 bases in between. Here the CDR3 DNA reads TGCAGTGCTAGAGTGGGGGGCAGGGGAGATCAGCCCCAGCATTTT. It specifies CSARVGGRGDQPQHF.

This clonotype occurred a few times. CDR3 in amino acids: CASSLWGSDTQYF. The CDR3 DNA follows: TGCGCCAGCAGCTTGTGGGGGTCGGATACGCAGTATTTT. The chain joins TRBV5-1 to TRBJ2-3; D is perhaps TRBD1 or TRBD2 (5 bases each). The CDR3 is made up of 13 amino acids. Per the germline V gene, CDR1 is SGHRS and CDR2 is YFSETQ. Trimming shortened V by 1 base and J by 6 bases, and 9 bases separated the two germline ends.

The chain combines TRBV16 with TRBJ2-7; the match to TRBD1 covers 7 bases. CDR1 and CDR2 (germline): KGHSY, FQNENV. This CDR3 comprises 13 residues. With V trimmed by 8 bases and J by 2 bases, 6 bases remained unmatched. Here the CDR3 DNA reads TGTGCCAGCGCGAACAGGGGAGCCTACGAGCAGTACTTC. This gives the protein CASANRGAYEQYF.

This clonotype was counted a few times. The V call is TRBV9, the J call TRBJ2-3, with a tentative D call TRBD1 (5 bases). Trimming took off 2 bases at V and 0 bases at J, with 16 bases between the two ends. The CDR3 totals 17 residues. CDR1 is SGDLS and CDR2 is YYNGEE in the germline V gene. The CDR3 DNA reads TGTGCCAGCAGCGTTATGGCCACAGGTGCTAGCACAGATACGCAGTATTTT. This codes for CASSVMATGASTDTQYF. Full variable domain (rest looked up from reference TRBV9 and TRBJ2-3): DSGVTQTPKHLITATGQRVTLRCSPRSGDLSVYWYQQSLDQGLQFLIQYYNGEERAKGNILERFSAQQFPDLHSELNLSSLELGDSALYFCASSVMATGASTDTQYFGPGTRLTVL.

V and J are TRBV24-1 and TRBJ2-5, with 8 bases lining up with TRBD2. V lost 3 bases, J lost 5 bases, and 4 bases stayed unmatched. CDR1 KGHDR and CDR2 SFDVKD come from the germline V gene. The CDR3 runs to 14 residues. The CDR3 is CATSDAERGETQYF. CDR3 bases: TGTGCCACCAGTGATGCGGAGCGGGGGGAGACCCAGTACTTC.

The rearrangement uses TRBV4-3 and TRBJ2-1; 9 bases match TRBD1. Germline CDR1 and CDR2: LGHNA and YSLEER. After removal of 3 bases from V and 3 bases from J, the junction contained 3 bases not matched to a gene. The CDR3 contains 15 residues. The CDR3 bases are TGCGCCAGCAGCCATCTGACAGGGGGCTACAATGAGCAGTTCTTC. Residues: CASSHLTGGYNEQFF.

This clonotype showed up just once. This rearrangement joins TRBV6-6 to TRBJ2-1; tentatively, D is TRBD1 or TRBD2 (7 bases each). Trimming pared 2 bases from V and 8 bases from J, leaving 13 bases between. CDR1 and CDR2 from the germline V gene are MNHNY and SVGAGI (reference sequence). This CDR3 has 14 amino acids. The CDR3 spells CASSYQTGRDEQFF. DNA for the CDR3: TGTGCCAGCAGTTACCAGACAGGGAGGGATGAGCAGTTCTTC.

In its sample, this clonotype was seen a few times. Written as DNA, the CDR3 is TGCGCCAGCAGCTCGGGACACCCGAACACCGGGGAGCTGTTTTTT. The encoded protein is CASSSGHPNTGELFF. The rearrangement uses TRBV5-1 and TRBJ2-2, with D possibly being TRBD1 (6 bases). The CDR3 is 15 residues long. The V and J ends lost 3 bases and 0 bases respectively, with 9 bases between them. Germline V lookup: CDR1 SGHRS, CDR2 YFSETQ.